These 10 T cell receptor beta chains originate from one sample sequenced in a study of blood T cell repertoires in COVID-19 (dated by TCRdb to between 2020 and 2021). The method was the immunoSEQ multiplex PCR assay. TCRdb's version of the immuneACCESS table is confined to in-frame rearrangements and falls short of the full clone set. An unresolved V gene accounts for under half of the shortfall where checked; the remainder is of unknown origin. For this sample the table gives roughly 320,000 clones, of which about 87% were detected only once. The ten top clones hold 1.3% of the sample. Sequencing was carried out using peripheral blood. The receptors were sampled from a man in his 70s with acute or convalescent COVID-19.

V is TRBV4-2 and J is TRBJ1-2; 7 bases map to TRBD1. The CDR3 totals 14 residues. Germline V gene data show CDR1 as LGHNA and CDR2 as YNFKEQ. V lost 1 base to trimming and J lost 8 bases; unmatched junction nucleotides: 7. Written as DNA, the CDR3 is TGTGCCAGCAGCCAAGGACTACAGGGGCAGGGCTACACCTTC. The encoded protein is CASSQGLQGQGYTF.

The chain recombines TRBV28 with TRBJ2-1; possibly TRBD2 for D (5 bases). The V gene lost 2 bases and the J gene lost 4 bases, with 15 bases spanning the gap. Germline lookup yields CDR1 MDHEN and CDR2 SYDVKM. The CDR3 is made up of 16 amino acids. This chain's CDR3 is CASSLLSGSGYNEQFF. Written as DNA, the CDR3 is TGTGCCAGCAGTTTACTCTCGGGGAGTGGGTACAATGAGCAGTTCTTC.

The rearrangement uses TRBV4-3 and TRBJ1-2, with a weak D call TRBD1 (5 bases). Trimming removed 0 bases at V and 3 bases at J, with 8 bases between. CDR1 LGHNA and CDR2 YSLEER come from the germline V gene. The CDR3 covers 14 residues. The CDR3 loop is CASSQDSRDYGYTF. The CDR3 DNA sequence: TGCGCCAGCAGCCAAGATTCCAGGGACTATGGCTACACCTTC.

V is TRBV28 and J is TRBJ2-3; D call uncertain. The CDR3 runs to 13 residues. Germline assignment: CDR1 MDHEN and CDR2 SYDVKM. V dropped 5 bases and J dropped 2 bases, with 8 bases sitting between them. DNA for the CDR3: TGTGCCAGCAGTGGCGGATACACAGATACGCAGTATTTT. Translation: CASSGGYTDTQYF.

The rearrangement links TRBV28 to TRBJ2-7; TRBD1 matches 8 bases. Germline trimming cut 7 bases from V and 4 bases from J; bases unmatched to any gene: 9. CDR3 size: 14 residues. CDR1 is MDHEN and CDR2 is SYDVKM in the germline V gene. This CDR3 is CASTTGTGSYEQYF. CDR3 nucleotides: TGTGCCAGCACTACCGGGACAGGCTCTTACGAGCAGTACTTC.

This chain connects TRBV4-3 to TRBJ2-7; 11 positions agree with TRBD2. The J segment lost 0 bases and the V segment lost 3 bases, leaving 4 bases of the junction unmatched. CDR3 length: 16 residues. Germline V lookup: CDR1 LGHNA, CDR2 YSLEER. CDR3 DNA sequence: TGCGCCAGCAGCCATTCGGGACTAGCGGACTCCTACGAGCAGTACTTC. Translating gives CASSHSGLADSYEQYF.

CDR3 in amino acids: CASSHGLARSNEQFF. The CDR3, as DNA: TGCGCCAGCAGTCATGGACTAGCGAGGTCTAATGAGCAGTTCTTC. This rearrangement joins TRBV10-1 to TRBJ2-1; 9 bases align to TRBD2. CDR1 is WNHNN and CDR2 is SYGVQD in the germline V gene (reference sequence). The CDR3 runs to 15 residues. V dropped 5 bases and J dropped 7; count of bases not matched to a gene: 9.

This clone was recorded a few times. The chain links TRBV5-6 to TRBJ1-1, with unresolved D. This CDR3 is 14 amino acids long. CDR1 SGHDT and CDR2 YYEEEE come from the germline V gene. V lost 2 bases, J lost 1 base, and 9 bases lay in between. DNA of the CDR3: TGTGCCAGCAGCTTTATATCGAGGAACACTGAAGCTTTCTTT. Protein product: CASSFISRNTEAFF.

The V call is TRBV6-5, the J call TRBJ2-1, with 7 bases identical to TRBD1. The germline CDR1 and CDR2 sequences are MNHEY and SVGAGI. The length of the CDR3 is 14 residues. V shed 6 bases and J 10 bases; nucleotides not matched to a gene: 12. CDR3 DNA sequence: TGTGCCAGCAGCTACACAGGGGCATGGGGCGAGCAGTTCTTC. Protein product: CASSYTGAWGEQFF.

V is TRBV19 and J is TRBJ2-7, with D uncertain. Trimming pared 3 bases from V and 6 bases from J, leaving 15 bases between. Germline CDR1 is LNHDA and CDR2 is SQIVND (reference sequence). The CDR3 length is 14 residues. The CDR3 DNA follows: TGTGCCAGTAGTATTGGCCTCCTTGGGCGCGAGCAGTACTTC. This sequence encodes CASSIGLLGREQYF.